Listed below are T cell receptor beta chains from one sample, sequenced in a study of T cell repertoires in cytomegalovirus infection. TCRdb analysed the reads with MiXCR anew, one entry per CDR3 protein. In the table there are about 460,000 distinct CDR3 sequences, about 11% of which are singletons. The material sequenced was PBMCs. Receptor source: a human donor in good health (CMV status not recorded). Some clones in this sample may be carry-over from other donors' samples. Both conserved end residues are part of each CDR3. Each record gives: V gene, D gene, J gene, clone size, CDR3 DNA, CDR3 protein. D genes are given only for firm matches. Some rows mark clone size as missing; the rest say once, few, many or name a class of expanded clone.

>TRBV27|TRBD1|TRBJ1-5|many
TGTGCCAGCAGTAGGGACAGGGGCAATCAGCCCCAGCATTTT
CASSRDRGNQPQHF
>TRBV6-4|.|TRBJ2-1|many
TGTGCCAGAGGTGGCAGTCAGAATGAGCAGTTCTTC
CARGGSQNEQFF
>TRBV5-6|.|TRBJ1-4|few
TGTGCCAGCAGCTTGGCCGTGTCCACTAATGAAAAACTGTTTTTT
CASSLAVSTNEKLFF
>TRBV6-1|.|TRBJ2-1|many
TGTGCCAGCAGTGTCAGACGGGGGAATGAGCAGTTCTTC
CASSVRRGNEQFF
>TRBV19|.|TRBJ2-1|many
TGTGCCACTCGAACTAGGCATGAGCAGTTCTTC
CATRTRHEQFF
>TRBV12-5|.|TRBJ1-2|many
TGTGCTAGTGGTTTGTTTCAGGTTGCGGGCTACACCTTC
CASGLFQVAGYTF
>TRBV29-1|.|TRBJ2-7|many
TGCAGCGTTGAAGATCAGCTATACGAGCAGTACTTC
CSVEDQLYEQYF
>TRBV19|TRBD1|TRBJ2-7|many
TGTGCCAGTAGTATGGTGACAGGGTCCTACGAGCAGTACTTC
CASSMVTGSYEQYF
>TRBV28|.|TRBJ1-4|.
TGTGCCAGCAGTTTTTCCTTAGGACAGACTAATGAAAAACTGTTTTTT
CASSFSLGQTNEKLFF
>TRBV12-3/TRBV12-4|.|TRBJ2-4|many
TGTGCCAGCAGTCCCACCCGTTTCAGGGAAGGAGTGATAAACATTCAGTACTTC
CASSPTRFREGVINIQYF
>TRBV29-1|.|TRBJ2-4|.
TGCAGCGCCCGGGACCAATATTCGGGGCGGAACATTCAGTACTTC
CSARDQYSGRNIQYF